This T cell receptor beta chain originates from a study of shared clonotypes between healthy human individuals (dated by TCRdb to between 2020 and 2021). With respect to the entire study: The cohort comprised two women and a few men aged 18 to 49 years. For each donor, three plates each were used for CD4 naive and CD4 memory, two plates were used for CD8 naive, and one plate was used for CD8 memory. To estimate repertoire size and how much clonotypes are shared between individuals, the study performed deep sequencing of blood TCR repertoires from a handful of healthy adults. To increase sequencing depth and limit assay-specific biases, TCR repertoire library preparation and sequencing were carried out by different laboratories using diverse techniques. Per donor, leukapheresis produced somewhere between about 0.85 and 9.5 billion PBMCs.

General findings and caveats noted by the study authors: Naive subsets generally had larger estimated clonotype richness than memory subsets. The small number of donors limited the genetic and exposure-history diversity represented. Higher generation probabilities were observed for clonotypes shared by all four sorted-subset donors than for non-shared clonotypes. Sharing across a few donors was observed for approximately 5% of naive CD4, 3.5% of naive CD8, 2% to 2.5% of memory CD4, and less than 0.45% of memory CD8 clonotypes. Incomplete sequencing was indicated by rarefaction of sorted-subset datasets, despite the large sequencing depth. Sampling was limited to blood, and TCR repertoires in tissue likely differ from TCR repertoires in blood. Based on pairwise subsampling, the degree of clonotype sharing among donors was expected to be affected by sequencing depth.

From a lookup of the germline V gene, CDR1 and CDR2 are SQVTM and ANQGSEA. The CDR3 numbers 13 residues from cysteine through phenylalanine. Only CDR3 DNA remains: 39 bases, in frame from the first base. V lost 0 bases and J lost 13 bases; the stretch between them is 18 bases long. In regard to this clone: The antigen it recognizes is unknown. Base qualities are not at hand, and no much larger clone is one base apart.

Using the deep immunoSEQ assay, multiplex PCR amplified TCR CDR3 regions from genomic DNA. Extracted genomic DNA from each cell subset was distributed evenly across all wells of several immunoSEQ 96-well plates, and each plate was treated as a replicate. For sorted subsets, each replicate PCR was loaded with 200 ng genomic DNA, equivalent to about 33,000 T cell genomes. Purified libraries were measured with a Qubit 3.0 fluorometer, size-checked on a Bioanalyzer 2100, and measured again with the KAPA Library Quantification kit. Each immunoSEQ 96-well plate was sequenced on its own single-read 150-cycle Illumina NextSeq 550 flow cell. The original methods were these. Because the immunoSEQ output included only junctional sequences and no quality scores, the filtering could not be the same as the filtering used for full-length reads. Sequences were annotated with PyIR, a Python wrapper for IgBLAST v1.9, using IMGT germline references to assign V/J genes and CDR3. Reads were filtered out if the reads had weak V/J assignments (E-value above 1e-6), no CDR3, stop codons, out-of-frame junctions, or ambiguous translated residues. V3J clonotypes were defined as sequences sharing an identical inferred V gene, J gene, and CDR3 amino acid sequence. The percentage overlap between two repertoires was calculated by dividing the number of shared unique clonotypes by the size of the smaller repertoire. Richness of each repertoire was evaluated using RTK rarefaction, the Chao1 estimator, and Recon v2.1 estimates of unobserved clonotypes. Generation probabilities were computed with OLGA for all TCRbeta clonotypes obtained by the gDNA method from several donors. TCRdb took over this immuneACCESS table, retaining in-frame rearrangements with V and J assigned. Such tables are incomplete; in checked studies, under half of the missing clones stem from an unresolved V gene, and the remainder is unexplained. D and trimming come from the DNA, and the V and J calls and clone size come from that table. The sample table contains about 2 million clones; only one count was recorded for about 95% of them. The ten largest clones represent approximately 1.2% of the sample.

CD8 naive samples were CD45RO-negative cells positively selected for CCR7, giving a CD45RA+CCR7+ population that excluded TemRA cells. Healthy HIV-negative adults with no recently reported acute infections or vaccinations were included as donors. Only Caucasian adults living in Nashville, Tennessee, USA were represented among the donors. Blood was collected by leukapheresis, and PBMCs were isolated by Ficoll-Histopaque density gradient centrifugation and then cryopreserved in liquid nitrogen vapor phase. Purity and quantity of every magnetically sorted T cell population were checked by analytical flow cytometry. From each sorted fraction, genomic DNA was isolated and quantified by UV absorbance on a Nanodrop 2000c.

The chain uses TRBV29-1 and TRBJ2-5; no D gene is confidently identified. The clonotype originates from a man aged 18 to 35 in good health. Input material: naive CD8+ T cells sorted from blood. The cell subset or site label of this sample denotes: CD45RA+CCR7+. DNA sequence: TGCAGCGTTGAAGATGGGAATAGTGCCCTTGGGTACTTC. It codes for CSVEDGNSALGYF.